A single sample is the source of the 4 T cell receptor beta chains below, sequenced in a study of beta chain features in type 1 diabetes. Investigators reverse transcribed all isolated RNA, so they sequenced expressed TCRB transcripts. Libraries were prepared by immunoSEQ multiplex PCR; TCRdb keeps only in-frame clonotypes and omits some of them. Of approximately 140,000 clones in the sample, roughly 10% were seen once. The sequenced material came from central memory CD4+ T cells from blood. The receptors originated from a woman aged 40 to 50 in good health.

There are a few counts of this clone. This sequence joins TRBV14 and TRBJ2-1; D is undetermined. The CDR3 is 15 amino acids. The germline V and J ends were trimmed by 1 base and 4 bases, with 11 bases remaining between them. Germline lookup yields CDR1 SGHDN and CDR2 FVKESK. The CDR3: CASSQGSRAYNEQFF. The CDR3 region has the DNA TGTGCCAGCAGCCAAGGCTCCCGCGCGTACAATGAGCAGTTCTTC.

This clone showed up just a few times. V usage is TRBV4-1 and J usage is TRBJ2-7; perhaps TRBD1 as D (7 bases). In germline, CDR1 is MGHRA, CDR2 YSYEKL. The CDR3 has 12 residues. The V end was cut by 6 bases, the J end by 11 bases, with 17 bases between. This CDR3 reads CASRQGLPGEYF. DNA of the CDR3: TGCGCCAGCAGACAGGGGCTTCCGGGGGAGTACTTC.

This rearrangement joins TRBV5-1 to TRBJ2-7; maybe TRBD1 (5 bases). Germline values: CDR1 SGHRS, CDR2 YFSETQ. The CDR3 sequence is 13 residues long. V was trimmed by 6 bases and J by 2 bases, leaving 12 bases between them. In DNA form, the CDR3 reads TGCGCCAGCATCCCGACAGACCCCTACGAGCAGTACTTC. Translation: CASIPTDPYEQYF.

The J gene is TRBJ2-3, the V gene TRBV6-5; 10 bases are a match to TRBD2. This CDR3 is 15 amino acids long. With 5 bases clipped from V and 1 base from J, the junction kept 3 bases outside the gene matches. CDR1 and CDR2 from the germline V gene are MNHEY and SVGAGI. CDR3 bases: TGTGCCAGCAGTATAACTAGCGGGGGCACAGATACGCAGTATTTT. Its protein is CASSITSGGTDTQYF.